One sample yielded the 17 T cell receptor beta chains listed below, sequenced in a study of shared clonotypes between healthy human individuals. Sequencing used immunoSEQ multiplex PCR; TCRdb keeps in-frame clones, though not all of them. The sample includes around 2.5 million clones, over 85% seen only once; the top ten take approximately 0.37%. Input material: naive CD4+ T cells from PBMCs. As to subset: CD45RA+ positively selected. Receptor source: a man between 18 and 35 years old in good health. Some clones in this sample may be carry-over from other donors' samples.

This clone occurred once. The chain employs TRBV28 and TRBJ2-1; D is uncertain. Deletions cut 3 bases from V and 11 bases from J, with 11 bases between. The length of the CDR3 is 12 residues. Germline V CDR1 and CDR2: MDHEN, SYDVKM. The CDR3 DNA reads TGTGCCAGCAGTTTTGAGTGGTGGCAGCAGTTCTTC. Translating gives CASSFEWWQQFF.

There are a few counts of this clone. The V gene is TRBV25-1, the J gene TRBJ1-2; perhaps TRBD1 as D (5 bases). This CDR3 has 14 residues. The germline V gene has CDR1 MGHDK and CDR2 SYGVNS. V dropped 1 base and J dropped 4 bases, with 10 bases sitting between them. CDR3 sequence: CASSESDRLYGYTF. The CDR3, as DNA: TGTGCCAGCAGTGAATCCGACAGACTCTATGGCTACACCTTC.

The chain carries TRBV28 and TRBJ1-2; TRBD1 matches 9 bases. Unmatched junction bases numbered 5, after V lost 3 bases and J lost 6 bases. Per germline, CDR1 MDHEN and CDR2 SYDVKM. The CDR3 length is 14 residues. The CDR3 DNA reads TGTGCCAGCAGTTTTATCCGGGACAGGGATGGCTACACCTTC. Its translation: CASSFIRDRDGYTF.

V and J are TRBV10-3 and TRBJ2-7, with a tentative D call TRBD1 (5 bases). CDR1 is ENHRY and CDR2 is SYGVKD in the germline V gene. The CDR3 spans 12 residues. V was cut by 4 bases and J by 5 bases, with 9 bases left in between. CDR3 sequence: CAISGAGNEQYF. The CDR3 region has the DNA TGTGCCATCAGTGGCGCAGGGAACGAGCAGTACTTC.

V and J are TRBV28 and TRBJ1-3, with 10 bases identical to TRBD1. After removal of 5 bases from V and 11 bases from J, the junction contained 12 bases not matched to a gene. Germline assignment: CDR1 MDHEN and CDR2 SYDVKM. The CDR3 is 15 residues long. The CDR3 region is CASSPPGQGWKAIYF. In nucleotides, the CDR3 is TGTGCCAGCAGTCCCCCGGGACAGGGGTGGAAAGCCATATATTTT.

This rearrangement joins TRBV15 to TRBJ2-1; TRBD2 matches at 8 bases. V gave up 5 bases and J gave up 0 bases; unmatched junction bases: 6. Per germline, CDR1 LNHNV and CDR2 YYDKDF (reference sequence). The CDR3 covers 16 residues. CDR3 sequence: CATSGISGTSYNEQFF. Here the CDR3 DNA reads TGTGCCACCAGCGGAATTAGCGGGACCTCCTACAATGAGCAGTTCTTC.

The J gene is TRBJ2-1, the V gene TRBV28; weak D call: TRBD1 (6 bases). In germline, CDR1 is MDHEN, CDR2 SYDVKM. V was shortened by 3 bases and J by 10 bases, with 22 bases between the two germline ends. The CDR3 runs to 16 residues. The CDR3 nucleotides are TGTGCCAGCAGTTTGGGGGCGGAACCACTCCTGACGGAGCAGTTCTTC. It codes for CASSLGAEPLLTEQFF.

This sequence joins TRBV28 and TRBJ2-7; 14 bases are a match to TRBD2. CDR1 and CDR2 from the germline V gene are MDHEN and SYDVKM. This CDR3 contains 16 residues. V dropped 6 bases and J dropped 6; count of bases not matched to a gene: 10. CDR3 in DNA: TGTGCCAGCAGCCTCACACCGGGACTAGCGGGAGTCGAGCAGTACTTC. Protein: CASSLTPGLAGVEQYF.

Concerning this clone: Additional DNA sequences in this sample encode the identical CDR3. The chain links TRBV28 to TRBJ2-7; D not certain. The V gene lost 6 bases and the J gene lost 1 base, with 7 bases spanning the gap. This CDR3 is 12 amino acids long. Per germline, CDR1 MDHEN and CDR2 SYDVKM. In nucleotides, the CDR3 is TGTGCCAGCAGCCCCCCTTCCTACGAGCAGTACTTC. Encoded protein: CASSPPSYEQYF.

About this clone: The final CDR3 position lacks the conserved phenylalanine or tryptophan, pointing to a likely read error. Because the CDR3's place on the DNA is in doubt, the DNA is left out and the CDR3 is given as listed by TCRdb. This sequence joins TRBV6-6 and TRBJ2-7; TRBD1, the table's D call, lacks a check against the DNA. Germline V gene data show CDR1 as MNHNY and CDR2 as SVGAGI (reference sequence). The CDR3 numbers 12 amino acids, ends counted. CDR3 amino acids: CASSQPGQTTLL.

This clone was counted once. The chain combines TRBV28 with TRBJ2-7, with a possible D match to TRBD1 (7 bases). The length of the CDR3 is 18 residues. V was clipped by 7 bases and J by 10 bases, with 35 bases between them. Germline V gene data show CDR1 as MDHEN and CDR2 as SYDVKM. CDR3 coding DNA: TGTGCCAGCATAACAGGGGCGACCTCCTCCGGGACTGCCTACGGACAGTACTTC. Protein: CASITGATSSGTAYGQYF. Full variable domain (rest looked up from reference TRBV28 and TRBJ2-7): DVKVTQSSRYLVKRTGEKVFLECVQDMDHENMFWYRQDPGLGLRLIYFSYDVKMKEKGDIPEGYSVSREKKERFSLILESASTNQTSMYLCASITGATSSGTAYGQYFGPGTRLTVT.

Written as DNA, the CDR3 is TGTGCCAGCAGCTTAGTCCGGCGGGACAGGACTAACTATGGCTACACCTTC. This sequence encodes CASSLVRRDRTNYGYTF. The chain is built from TRBV7-9 and TRBJ1-2; 8 positions agree with TRBD1. Germline V gene lookup returns CDR1 SEHNR and CDR2 FQNEAQ (reference sequence). This CDR3 contains 17 residues. V was clipped by 1 base and J by 0 bases; unmatched bases: 7.

The V and J genes are TRBV6-1 and TRBJ1-2, with D unclear. Germline assignment: CDR1 MNHNS and CDR2 SASEGT. Trimming removed 2 bases from V and 1 base from J, with 2 bases in between. The CDR3 is 12 amino acids. The CDR3: CASSEFNYGYTF. The CDR3 DNA is TGTGCCAGCAGTGAATTTAACTATGGCTACACCTTC.

This clone was recorded a few times. The J gene is TRBJ1-1, the V gene TRBV19, with D possibly TRBD1 on 6 matching bases. V dropped 6 bases and J dropped 1 base, with 12 bases sitting between them. Germline CDR1 is LNHDA and CDR2 is SQIVND (reference sequence). The CDR3 runs to 14 residues. The CDR3 region is CASRPADRNTEAFF. CDR3 nucleotide sequence: TGTGCCAGTAGACCCGCGGACAGGAACACTGAAGCTTTCTTT.

This clone was picked up a small number of times. The rearrangement joins TRBV9 to TRBJ2-2, with TRBD2 identical over 10 bases. The V and J ends lost 2 bases and 7 bases, in that order; junction bases with no gene match: 5. CDR1 is SGDLS and CDR2 is YYNGEE in the germline V gene. This CDR3 contains 15 residues. In DNA form, the CDR3 reads TGTGCCAGCAGCGTCGGGACTAGCGTTGGCGGGGAGCTGTTTTTT. It encodes CASSVGTSVGGELFF.

This clone turned up a few times. At the DNA level, this CDR3 is encoded by other sequences in the same sample as well. The chain joins TRBV28 to TRBJ2-7; D is undetermined. V was cut by 6 bases and J by 3 bases, with 9 bases left in between. This CDR3 has 12 amino acids. Germline V gene lookup returns CDR1 MDHEN and CDR2 SYDVKM. DNA for the CDR3: TGTGCCAGCAGAACCAGCTTCTACGAGCAGTACTTC. The encoded protein is CASRTSFYEQYF. Full variable domain (rest looked up from reference TRBV28 and TRBJ2-7): DVKVTQSSRYLVKRTGEKVFLECVQDMDHENMFWYRQDPGLGLRLIYFSYDVKMKEKGDIPEGYSVSREKKERFSLILESASTNQTSMYLCASRTSFYEQYFGPGTRLTVT.

This chain links TRBV6-1 with TRBJ1-2; 9 bases map to TRBD1. V dropped 4 bases and J dropped 3; count of bases not matched to a gene: 6. The CDR3 consists of 15 residues. The germline gives CDR1 MNHNS, CDR2 SASEGT. Here the CDR3 reads CASSGLDRGDYGYTF. Here the CDR3 DNA reads TGTGCCAGCAGTGGACTGGACAGGGGTGACTATGGCTACACCTTC.